This T cell receptor (beta chain) was recorded in a study of T cell repertoires in cytomegalovirus infection. One entry per CDR3 protein results from TCRdb running MiXCR on the reads. The repertoire has 900,000 to 950,000 distinct CDR3 sequences, approximately 31% of them found once; the top ten carry around 15%. This clonotype was picked up many times. Its antigen is unknown. Trimming pared 2 bases from V and 1 base from J, leaving 14 bases between. Germline CDR1 SGHTA, CDR2 FQGNSA. This CDR3 has 16 amino acids. This chain connects TRBV7-2 to TRBJ2-5; tentatively, D is TRBD1 (5 bases). The receptor was derived from a human donor in good health (CMV status not recorded). Some clones in this sample may be carry-over from other donors' samples. Material: cultured CD8+ T cells from PBMCs, obtained from culture after CMV antigen stimulation. CDR3 loop: CASSLSYYRSQETQYF. In DNA, the CDR3 is TGTGCCAGCAGCTTAAGTTATTACAGGAGCCAAGAGACCCAGTACTTC.